Below, 17 T cell receptor beta chains from the same sample are listed, as sequenced in a study of blood T cell repertoires in COVID-19 (dated by TCRdb to between 2020 and 2021). The library was obtained by the immunoSEQ multiplex PCR assay. The table comes from immuneACCESS by way of TCRdb, which keeps in-frame sequences with V and J called. Part of the clones is missing from these tables; in studies checked, under half for an unresolved V gene and the rest for unknown reasons. Across this sample there are about 130,000 clones, with around 82% seen only once. The ten largest clones represent roughly an eighth of the sample. The material sequenced was peripheral blood. The receptors derive from a woman aged 25 to 39 who had recovered from COVID-19.

The chain combines TRBV30 with TRBJ2-3; D may be TRBD2 (6 bases). Trimming removed 1 base from V and 5 bases from J, with 19 bases in between. Germline V gives CDR1 GTSNPN, CDR2 SVGIG (reference sequence). The CDR3 spans 16 residues. In DNA, the CDR3 is TGTGCCTGGAGTGAACTTGGGCGCGGGGCTCTAGATACGCAGTATTTT. Residues: CAWSELGRGALDTQYF. The variable domain in full, completed from reference TRBV30 and TRBJ2-3, reads SQTIHQWPATLVQPVGSPLSLECTVEGTSNPNLYWYRQAAGRGLQLLFYSVGIGQISSEVPQNLSASRPQDRQFILSSKKLLLSDSGFYLCAWSELGRGALDTQYFGPGTRLTVL.

The V call is TRBV7-2, the J call TRBJ2-5; the match to TRBD2 covers 12 bases. The CDR3 is 15 amino acids. CDR1 and CDR2 (germline): SGHTA, FQGNSA. Trimming took 3 bases from V and 6 from J; bases not matched to a gene: 5. The DNA for the CDR3 is TGTGCCAGCAGCTTCCCTAGCGGGGGGGCGAAGACCCAGTACTTC. It specifies CASSFPSGGAKTQYF.

This sequence joins TRBV9 and TRBJ2-7; 8 nucleotides agree with TRBD2. The V gene end was trimmed by 4 bases and the J gene end by 2 bases; junction bases not matched to a gene: 8. The CDR3 extends over 15 amino acids. Germline CDR1 is SGDLS and CDR2 is YYNGEE. CDR3 sequence (DNA): TGTGCCAGCAGCCTAAGCGGGAGTGGGGCCTACGAGCAGTACTTC. The encoded protein is CASSLSGSGAYEQYF. The full variable domain, completed using reference TRBV9 and TRBJ2-7, is DSGVTQTPKHLITATGQRVTLRCSPRSGDLSVYWYQQSLDQGLQFLIQYYNGEERAKGNILERFSAQQFPDLHSELNLSSLELGDSALYFCASSLSGSGAYEQYFGPGTRLTVT.

The chain is built from TRBV11-1 and TRBJ2-1; 11 nucleotides agree with TRBD2. The CDR3 has 14 amino acids. Germline CDR1 SGHAT, CDR2 FQDESV (reference sequence). V shed 2 bases, J shed 6 bases, and the junction held 0 bases outside the gene matches. This CDR3 is CASSLLAGGNEQFF. In nucleotides, the CDR3 is TGTGCCAGCAGCTTACTAGCGGGGGGCAATGAGCAGTTCTTC.

V usage is TRBV23-1 and J usage is TRBJ2-7; D is perhaps TRBD2 (6 bases). TRBV23-1 is identified as an open reading frame with a role that is uncertain. Trimming pared 4 bases from V and 5 bases from J, leaving 18 bases between. The CDR3 runs 15 residues. The CDR3 spells CASSPIIQEGNEQYF. In DNA form, the CDR3 reads TGCGCCAGCAGTCCTATTATCCAGGAGGGGAACGAGCAGTACTTC.

V and J are TRBV5-1 and TRBJ2-7, with TRBD1 matching over 7 bases. CDR1 and CDR2 from the germline V gene are SGHRS and YFSETQ. Unmatched junction bases numbered 4, after V lost 1 base and J lost 0 bases. This CDR3 comprises 15 residues. This CDR3 reads CASSLFGTDSYEQYF. The CDR3 region has the DNA TGCGCCAGCAGCTTGTTTGGGACAGACTCCTACGAGCAGTACTTC.

This chain links TRBV6-5 with TRBJ2-7, with TRBD2 matching over 10 bases. This CDR3 has 15 amino acids. J lost 4 bases, V lost 4 bases, and 7 bases had no gene match. The V gene's germline CDR1 is MNHEY and CDR2 SVGAGI. CDR3 loop: CASSWESGGGYEQYF. The CDR3, as DNA: TGTGCCAGCAGTTGGGAGAGCGGGGGGGGATACGAGCAGTACTTC.

The rearrangement links TRBV7-9 to TRBJ1-1; 9 bases fit TRBD1. Trimming cost V 1 base and J 0 bases; bases outside gene matches: 12. CDR1 and CDR2 (germline): SEHNR, FQNEAQ (reference sequence). The CDR3 extends over 19 amino acids. The CDR3 sequence is CASSLDLPRTGDLNTEAFF. For the CDR3, the DNA is TGTGCCAGCAGCTTAGATCTCCCCCGGACAGGGGATTTGAACACTGAAGCTTTCTTT. Full variable domain (missing parts from reference TRBV7-9 and TRBJ1-1): DTGVSQNPRHKITKRGQNVTFRCDPISEHNRLYWYRQTLGQGPEFLTYFQNEAQLEKSRLLSDRFSAERPKGSFSTLEIQRTEQGDSAMYLCASSLDLPRTGDLNTEAFFGQGTRLTVV.

V usage is TRBV10-3 and J usage is TRBJ1-1, with 7 bases identical to TRBD1. The germline CDR1 and CDR2 sequences are ENHRY and SYGVKD. This CDR3 region has 13 residues. V gave up 10 bases and J gave up 2 bases; unmatched junction bases: 7. The DNA of the CDR3 is TGTGCCAGCCAGGGACAGCTAAACACTGAAGCTTTCTTT. Protein sequence: CASQGQLNTEAFF.

This clone was detected only once. This chain joins TRBV11-2 and TRBJ2-7; no reliable D call. Trimming took 5 bases from V and 0 from J, leaving 14 bases between them. This CDR3 comprises 15 residues. CDR1 SGHAT and CDR2 FQNNGV come from the germline V gene. CDR3 loop: CASSRDPLSSYEQYF. CDR3 coding DNA: TGTGCCAGCAGCCGAGATCCTCTAAGCTCCTACGAGCAGTACTTC.

This chain links TRBV18 with TRBJ2-7; 7 nucleotides agree with TRBD1. Germline V gene data show CDR1 as KGHSH and CDR2 as LQKENI. CDR3 size: 12 residues. V lost 3 bases to trimming and J lost 9 bases; unmatched junction nucleotides: 5. The CDR3 reads CASSPNTGAQYF. The CDR3 DNA is TGTGCCAGCTCACCCAATACAGGGGCGCAGTACTTC.

V usage is TRBV5-1 and J usage is TRBJ2-7; tentatively, D is TRBD1 (6 bases). Trimming removed 0 bases at V and 3 bases at J, with 13 bases between. The CDR3 is 15 amino acids. CDR1 is SGHRS, CDR2 YFSETQ, per germline. This CDR3 is CASSLGLGAIYEQYF. DNA of the CDR3: TGCGCCAGCAGCTTGGGTCTGGGGGCTATCTACGAGCAGTACTTC.

V gene TRBV5-1 combines with J gene TRBJ1-5, with 8 bases identical to TRBD1. The CDR3 covers 14 residues. The junction had 3 bases not matched to a gene; V was cut back by 2 bases and J by 5 bases. Germline CDR1 reads SGHRS; CDR2 reads YFSETQ. Written as DNA, the CDR3 is TGCGCCAGCAGCTTACAGGGGGGGGATCAGCCCCAGCATTTT. Protein: CASSLQGGDQPQHF.

The chain is built from TRBV4-1 and TRBJ1-2; D is unresolved. There are 14 residues in the CDR3. The germline CDR1 and CDR2 sequences are MGHRA and YSYEKL. V was clipped by 0 bases and J by 4 bases, with 9 bases between them. In DNA form, the CDR3 reads TGCGCCAGCAGCCAAGATCCGGCGGGCTATGGCTACACCTTC. Protein product: CASSQDPAGYGYTF.

The V call is TRBV7-9, the J call TRBJ1-1, with 8 positions matching TRBD1. This CDR3 contains 16 residues. Per the germline V gene, CDR1 is SEHNR and CDR2 is FQNEAQ (reference sequence). V gave up 6 bases and J gave up 0 bases; unmatched junction bases: 9. The CDR3 is CASSPDAGGVNTEAFF. CDR3 DNA sequence: TGTGCCAGCAGTCCGGACGCAGGGGGCGTGAACACTGAAGCTTTCTTT.

The chain joins TRBV3-1 (or the pseudogene TRBV3-2) to TRBJ1-2, with 9 bases fitting TRBD1. Germline lookup yields CDR1 LGHDT and CDR2 YNNKEL (reference sequence). There are 16 residues in the CDR3. Trimming removed 1 base from V and 6 bases from J; junction bases left unmatched: 9. As DNA, the CDR3 is TGTGCCAGCAGCCAAGTCTCCGGGACAGGGCCCCATGGCTACACCTTC. This encodes CASSQVSGTGPHGYTF.

V and J are TRBV5-1 and TRBJ1-3, with TRBD1 matching over 9 bases. With V trimmed by 6 bases and J by 7 bases, 8 bases remained unmatched. Germline CDR1 reads SGHRS; CDR2 reads YFSETQ. This CDR3 comprises 14 residues. DNA of the CDR3: TGCGCCAGCACTTTAGGACAGGGGAGGAACACCATATATTTT. It encodes CASTLGQGRNTIYF.